This paragraph covers one T cell receptor beta chain sequence. Its matching antigen is unknown. The data belong to a study of beta chain features in type 1 diabetes. Points from the study as a whole: Sampled from patients, naive, central memory and Treg TCRB repertoires appeared more similar than those sampled from healthy donors. Patients and controls would share equally any PCR tilt toward shorter templates. Fewer junction insertions and more nucleotide deletions appeared in type 1 diabetes patients. There was a moderate but significant shortening of TCRB CDR3s in all four CD4+ subsets of Type 1 diabetes patients.

Each sorted fraction was over 95% pure. CDR1 is SGHDN, CDR2 FVKESK, per germline. There are 14 residues in the CDR3. Trimming pared 4 bases from V and 2 bases from J, leaving 9 bases between. TCRB transcripts that were expressed got sequenced, as all of the isolated RNA had been reverse transcribed. Generated by immunoSEQ multiplex PCR, the TCRdb table keeps only in-frame clones and is missing some. The sample carries hundreds of thousands of clones, about an eighth recorded once. Specimen: naive CD4+ T cells from blood. The TCR sequence derives from a man aged 18 to 30 with type 1 diabetes. This rearrangement joins TRBV14 to TRBJ2-1, with a possible D match to TRBD2 (5 bases). The CDR3 sequence: CASSRESTYNEQFF. As DNA, the CDR3 is TGTGCCAGCAGCCGGGAGTCTACCTACAATGAGCAGTTCTTC. The full variable domain, rest sourced from reference TRBV14 and TRBJ2-1, is EAGVTQFPSHSVIEKGQTVTLRCDPISGHDNLYWYRRVMGKEIKFLLHFVKESKQDESGMPNNRFLAERTGGTYSTLKVQPAELEDSGVYFCASSRESTYNEQFFGPGTRLTVL.